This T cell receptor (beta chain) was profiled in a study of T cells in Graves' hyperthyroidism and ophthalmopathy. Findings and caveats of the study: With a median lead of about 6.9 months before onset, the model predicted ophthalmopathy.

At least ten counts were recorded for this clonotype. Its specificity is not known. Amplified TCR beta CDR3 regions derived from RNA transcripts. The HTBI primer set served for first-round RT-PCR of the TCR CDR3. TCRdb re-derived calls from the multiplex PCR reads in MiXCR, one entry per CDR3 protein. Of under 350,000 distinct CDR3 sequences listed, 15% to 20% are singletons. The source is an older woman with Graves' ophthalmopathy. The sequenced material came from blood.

The CDR3 nucleotides read TGTGCCAGCAGTTTAGCGGGAGCACAAGAGACCCAGTACTTC. This translates into CASSLAGAQETQYF. The chain links TRBV12-3 or TRBV12-4 to TRBJ2-5, with a possible D match to TRBD2 (5 bases). The CDR3 loop spans 14 amino acids. V lost 0 bases, J lost 2 bases, and 7 bases lay in between.